The 25 T cell receptor beta chains below all came from one sample that was sequenced in a study of T cell changes during pregnancy in multiple sclerosis. Data came from immunoSEQ multiplex PCR; TCRdb stores just in-frame clones and leaves some out. The sample includes approximately 37,000 clones, approximately 94% seen only once; the top ten take more than 1.5%. The starting material was peripheral blood, obtained in the third trimester of pregnancy. The receptors were sampled from a female donor with multiple sclerosis, enrolled in a pregnancy study.

V and J are TRBV10-3 and TRBJ2-3; tentative D call: TRBD1 (6 bases). CDR1 is ENHRY and CDR2 is SYGVKD in the germline V gene. V was trimmed by 5 bases and J by 2 bases, leaving 11 bases between them. This CDR3 spans 14 amino acids. The CDR3 region is CAISFTGNTDTQYF. Written as DNA, the CDR3 is TGTGCCATCAGTTTTACAGGGAACACAGATACGCAGTATTTT.

This chain connects TRBV5-6 to TRBJ2-1; a weak D match, TRBD1 (5 bases). The CDR3 consists of 14 residues. The V gene's germline CDR1 is SGHDT and CDR2 YYEEEE. Trimming removed 0 bases from V and 8 bases from J, with 12 bases in between. Here the CDR3 DNA reads TGTGCCAGCAGCTTGGCAACAGGTCCCCATGAGCAGTTCTTC. Its protein product is CASSLATGPHEQFF.

This clone is medium-sized. The chain uses TRBV7-8 and TRBJ2-7; 8 positions agree with TRBD1. Trimming removed 5 bases from V and 2 bases from J; junction bases left unmatched: 2. The germline V gene has CDR1 SGHVS and CDR2 FQNEAQ. This CDR3 spans 13 amino acids. CDR3 DNA sequence: TGTGCCAGCAGCATGGGACAGGCCTACGAGCAGTACTTC. Translation gives CASSMGQAYEQYF.

As DNA, the CDR3 is TGTGCCAGCAGTTCAGGGGAGGAGACCCAGTACTTC. Translated: CASSSGEETQYF. This chain joins TRBV27 and TRBJ2-5; perhaps TRBD1 as D (6 bases). The CDR3 extends over 12 amino acids. The V and J ends lost 4 bases and 5 bases respectively, with 8 bases between them. From germline, CDR1 is MNHEY and CDR2 SMNVEV (reference sequence).

V gene TRBV10-3 combines with J gene TRBJ1-2, with D perhaps matching TRBD1 (5 bases). Trimming stripped 6 bases from V and 7 bases from J, with 15 bases between. The CDR3 has 13 amino acids. Germline loops: CDR1 ENHRY, CDR2 SYGVKD. CDR3 region: CAISSPGQSGYTF. The CDR3 DNA reads as TGTGCCATCAGCAGTCCAGGGCAGTCTGGCTACACCTTC.

The V gene is TRBV29-1, the J gene TRBJ2-1; TRBD1 matches at 7 bases. The CDR3 has 11 amino acids. The V gene's germline CDR1 is SQVTM and CDR2 ANQGSEA. V gave up 4 bases and J gave up 11 bases; unmatched junction bases: 5. Here the CDR3 reads CSVVGTAKQFF. Here the CDR3 DNA reads TGCAGCGTTGTGGGGACAGCTAAGCAGTTCTTC.

V gene TRBV12-5 combines with J gene TRBJ2-2, with D maybe TRBD1 (5 bases). With 0 bases removed from V and 3 bases from J, the gap between germline ends came to 8 bases. This CDR3 comprises 15 residues. The germline gives CDR1 LGHNT, CDR2 FRNRAP. CDR3 residues: CASGLVDSDTGELFF. CDR3 sequence (DNA): TGTGCTAGTGGTTTGGTTGACAGCGACACCGGGGAGCTGTTTTTT.

The CDR3 region has the DNA TGTGCCAGCAGTTACAGGGGTGGCCAGCCCCAGCATTTT. As protein: CASSYRGGQPQHF. The V gene is TRBV28, the J gene TRBJ1-5; 7 bases are a match to TRBD1. V gave up 4 bases and J gave up 7 bases; unmatched junction bases: 4. CDR3 size: 13 residues. The germline CDR1 and CDR2 sequences are MDHEN and SYDVKM.

V usage is TRBV10-3 and J usage is TRBJ2-3, with TRBD2 identical over 10 bases. CDR1 and CDR2 from the germline V gene are ENHRY and SYGVKD. This CDR3 spans 14 amino acids. The V and J ends lost 6 bases and 5 bases, in that order; junction bases with no gene match: 5. CDR3 sequence: CAIRNSGGKDTQYF. In DNA, the CDR3 is TGTGCCATCAGGAATAGCGGGGGGAAAGATACGCAGTATTTT.

CDR3 amino acids: CASSIPANRLNEKLFF. CDR3 sequence (DNA): TGTGCCAGTAGTATTCCGGCAAACAGGTTAAATGAAAAACTGTTTTTT. The J gene is TRBJ1-4, the V gene TRBV19; D perhaps matches TRBD1 (5 bases). This CDR3 is built from 16 residues. Germline-derived CDR1 and CDR2 are LNHDA and SQIVND (reference sequence). The V end was cut by 3 bases, the J end by 5 bases, with 16 bases between. The full variable domain, in which reference TRBV19 and TRBJ1-4 provide the parts outside the CDR3, is DGGITQSPKYLFRKEGQNVTLSCEQNLNHDAMYWYRQDPGQGLRLIYYSQIVNDFQKGDIAEGYSVSREKKESFPLTVTSAQKNPTAFYLCASSIPANRLNEKLFFGSGTQLSVL.

CDR3 region: CAWRLTGAHGYTF. The CDR3 nucleotides read TGTGCCTGGAGGCTTACAGGGGCCCATGGCTACACCTTC. This chain links TRBV30 with TRBJ1-2; 7 bases line up with TRBD1. CDR3 length equals 13 residues. CDR1 and CDR2 (germline): GTSNPN, SVGIG (reference sequence). V shed 3 bases and J 6 bases; nucleotides not matched to a gene: 7.

This clone was found once. This rearrangement joins TRBV11-3 to TRBJ2-1; 7 bases fit TRBD2. CDR1 is SGHNT, CDR2 YENEEA, per germline. J was trimmed by 8 bases and V by 6 bases; bases with no gene match: 4. The CDR3 consists of 12 residues. CDR3 DNA sequence: TGTGCCAGCAGTCCGGGAGGCGATGAGCAGTTCTTC. This gives the protein CASSPGGDEQFF.

This rearrangement joins TRBV6-5 to TRBJ2-7; tentative D call: TRBD2 (6 bases). V was shortened by 6 bases and J by 0 bases, with 12 bases between the two germline ends. The germline CDR1 and CDR2 sequences are MNHEY and SVGAGI. The CDR3 spans 14 residues. CDR3 DNA sequence: TGTGCCAGCAGGGGGACTTCTAGCTCCTACGAGCAGTACTTC. It yields the protein CASRGTSSSYEQYF.

The chain joins TRBV20-1 to TRBJ2-7, with no clear D. The V and J ends lost 1 base and 5 bases respectively, with 6 bases between them. Germline V gene data show CDR1 as DFQATT and CDR2 as SNEGSKA (reference sequence). CDR3 length equals 11 residues. CDR3 nucleotides: TGCAGTGCTAGAGGCGTCGACGAGCAGTACTTC. Amino acids: CSARGVDEQYF.

The V gene is TRBV19, the J gene TRBJ2-1, with 8 bases that match TRBD2. V dropped 5 bases and J dropped 8; count of bases not matched to a gene: 14. CDR1 LNHDA and CDR2 SQIVND come from the germline V gene (reference sequence). The CDR3 spans 16 residues. The CDR3 loop reads CASSPWSGGSLHEQFF. CDR3 coding DNA: TGTGCCAGTAGTCCCTGGAGCGGGGGCTCCCTCCATGAGCAGTTCTTC.

The chain links TRBV18 to TRBJ2-4; 11 bases are shared with TRBD1. Germline CDR1 and CDR2: KGHSH and LQKENI. With 1 base clipped from V and 1 base from J, the junction kept 3 bases outside the gene matches. The CDR3 runs to 17 residues. The CDR3 DNA sequence: TGTGCCAGCTCACCACTGGGACAGGGGGTGGCCAAAAACATTCAGTACTTC. Residues: CASSPLGQGVAKNIQYF.

The chain combines TRBV2 with TRBJ1-1; TRBD1 might be the D (5 bases). The CDR3 is 12 residues long. Germline loops: CDR1 SNHLY, CDR2 FYNNEI. V was trimmed by 5 bases and J by 9 bases, leaving 13 bases between them. Here the CDR3 DNA reads TGTGCCAGCAGTATTCGGGGGACTCAAGCTTTCTTT. Protein sequence: CASSIRGTQAFF. Looking up the rest from reference TRBV2 and TRBJ1-1 gives the full variable domain: EPEVTQTPSHQVTQMGQEVILRCVPISNHLYFYWYRQILGQKVEFLVSFYNNEISEKSEIFDDQFSVERPDGSNFTLKIRSTKLEDSAMYFCASSIRGTQAFFGQGTRLTVV.

The chain uses TRBV4-3 and TRBJ1-2; 9 bases are shared with TRBD1. V lost 1 base and J lost 2; bases outside the gene matches: 14. The germline V gene encodes CDR1 LGHNA and CDR2 YSLEER. The CDR3 is 19 residues long. CDR3 sequence: CASSQAGGGQGAQNYGYTF. The DNA for the CDR3 is TGCGCCAGCAGCCAAGCGGGGGGGGGACAGGGTGCACAAAACTATGGCTACACCTTC.

V gene TRBV6-1 combines with J gene TRBJ1-5; TRBD1 aligns across 12 bases. Trimming cost V 4 bases and J 3 bases; bases outside gene matches: 7. The CDR3 is 17 residues long. Germline CDR1 and CDR2: MNHNS and SASEGT. CDR3 in amino acids: CASSGRDRGLYNQPQHF. In nucleotides, the CDR3 is TGTGCCAGCAGTGGACGGGACAGGGGGCTATACAATCAGCCCCAGCATTTT.

The chain couples TRBV6-6 to TRBJ2-5, with no clear D. Germline V lookup: CDR1 MNHNY, CDR2 SVGAGI (reference sequence). V dropped 6 bases and J dropped 7 bases, with 9 bases sitting between them. The CDR3 contains 11 residues. The CDR3, as DNA: TGTGCCAGCAGCCCCCCGGGGACCCAGTACTTC. Protein sequence: CASSPPGTQYF.

This sequence joins TRBV30 and TRBJ1-5; tentatively, D is TRBD1 (5 bases). CDR1 GTSNPN and CDR2 SVGIG come from the germline V gene (reference sequence). The CDR3 extends over 15 amino acids. Trimming removed 3 bases from V and 6 bases from J, with 18 bases in between. CDR3 sequence (DNA): TGTGCCTGGAGCCCTGGGGGGAGGTCCGGTCAGCCCCAGCATTTT. It yields the protein CAWSPGGRSGQPQHF.

The rearrangement links TRBV28 to TRBJ1-2, with 9 bases matching TRBD1. There are 13 residues in the CDR3. Germline loops: CDR1 MDHEN, CDR2 SYDVKM. The ends lost 6 bases at V and 8 bases at J; junction bases unmatched: 7. CDR3 protein: CASRDGQGKGYTF. CDR3 nucleotide sequence: TGTGCCAGCAGGGATGGACAGGGGAAGGGCTACACCTTC.

The genes are TRBV15 and TRBJ2-1, with a possible D match to TRBD2 (5 bases). The germline V gene encodes CDR1 LNHNV and CDR2 YYDKDF (reference sequence). This CDR3 has 15 amino acids. V was cut by 8 bases and J by 0 bases, with 14 bases left in between. The DNA of the CDR3 is TGTGCCACCGGATTTGGTGGGAGCTCCTACAATGAGCAGTTCTTC. It codes for CATGFGGSSYNEQFF.

V gene TRBV5-4 combines with J gene TRBJ2-1; D may be TRBD2 (6 bases). The V gene's germline CDR1 is SGHNT and CDR2 YYREEE (reference sequence). Between the trimmed V and J ends, which lost 4 bases and 2 bases, there was a span of 13 bases. The CDR3 sequence is 15 residues long. The CDR3 reads CASSISPGAYNEQFF. DNA of the CDR3: TGTGCCAGCAGCATCTCCCCGGGGGCCTACAATGAGCAGTTCTTC.

J is TRBJ2-7 and V is TRBV19, with a possible D match to TRBD2 (5 bases). The CDR3 is 13 amino acids. The germline V gene has CDR1 LNHDA and CDR2 SQIVND (reference sequence). The V end was cut by 7 bases, the J end by 7 bases, with 17 bases between. This CDR3 is CASNGPGNREQYF. Written as DNA, the CDR3 is TGTGCCAGTAATGGGCCCGGGAATCGGGAGCAGTACTTC. Full variable domain (missing parts from reference TRBV19 and TRBJ2-7): DGGITQSPKYLFRKEGQNVTLSCEQNLNHDAMYWYRQDPGQGLRLIYYSQIVNDFQKGDIAEGYSVSREKKESFPLTVTSAQKNPTAFYLCASNGPGNREQYFGPGTRLTVT.